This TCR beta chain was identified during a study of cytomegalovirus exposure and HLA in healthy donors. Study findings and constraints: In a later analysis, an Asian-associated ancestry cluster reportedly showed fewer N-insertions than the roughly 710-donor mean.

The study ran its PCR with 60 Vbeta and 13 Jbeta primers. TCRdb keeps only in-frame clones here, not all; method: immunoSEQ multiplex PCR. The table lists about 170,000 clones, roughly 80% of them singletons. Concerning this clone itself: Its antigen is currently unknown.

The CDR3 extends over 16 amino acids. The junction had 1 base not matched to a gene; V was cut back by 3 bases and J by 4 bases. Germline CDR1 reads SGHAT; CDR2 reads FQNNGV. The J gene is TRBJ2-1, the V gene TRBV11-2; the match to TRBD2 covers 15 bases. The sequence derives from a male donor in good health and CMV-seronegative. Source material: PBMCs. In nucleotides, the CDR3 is TGTGCCAGCAGCTTGGGACTAGCGGGGGGTTACAATGAGCAGTTCTTC. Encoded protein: CASSLGLAGGYNEQFF. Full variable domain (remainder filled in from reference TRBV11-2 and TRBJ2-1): EAGVAQSPRYKIIEKRQSVAFWCNPISGHATLYWYQQILGQGPKLLIQFQNNGVVDDSQLPKDRFSAERLKGVDSTLKIQPAKLEDSAVYLCASSLGLAGGYNEQFFGPGTRLTVL.